This passage covers 26 T cell receptor beta chains from one sample sequenced in a study of identical twins. TCRdb called the 5' RACE reads again in MiXCR, with one record for every CDR3 protein. This sample has hundreds of thousands of distinct CDR3 sequences, with 20% to 25% found just once. The data also belong to a second study, concerning yellow fever vaccine responses in identical twins.

Material: CD4+ T cells sorted from blood. These receptors all come from a woman aged 18-35 years in good health.

The J gene is TRBJ2-3, the V gene TRBV6-1, with D perhaps given as TRBD1 or TRBD2 (6 bases each). Trimming stripped 8 bases from V and 5 bases from J, with 17 bases between. Germline V CDR1 and CDR2: MNHNS, SASEGT. The CDR3 has 14 residues. The CDR3 reads CASRGPLGLDTQYF. For the CDR3, the DNA is TGTGCCAGCCGGGGGCCCCTGGGCTTAGATACGCAGTATTTT.

This clonotype was counted only a few times. The chain is built from TRBV5-1 and TRBJ2-1; possibly TRBD1 or TRBD2 for D (6 bases each). The length of the CDR3 is 14 residues. Trimming pared 7 bases from V and 6 bases from J, leaving 17 bases between. CDR1 is SGHRS, CDR2 YFSETQ, per germline. In nucleotides, the CDR3 is TGCGCCAGCCTACGAGGGGGGTCGGGCAATGAGCAGTTCTTC. This gives the protein CASLRGGSGNEQFF.

The genes are TRBV7-8 and TRBJ1-6; D not resolved. Per germline, CDR1 SGHVS and CDR2 FQNEAQ. The V and J ends lost 2 bases and 8 bases respectively, with 10 bases between them. The CDR3 contains 14 residues. CDR3: CASSLQVQDSPLHF. The CDR3 region has the DNA TGTGCCAGCAGCTTACAGGTTCAAGATTCACCCCTCCACTTT.

The rearrangement joins TRBV6-1 to TRBJ1-1; 9 positions agree with TRBD1. This CDR3 comprises 14 residues. Trimming took 4 bases from V and 4 from J; bases not matched to a gene: 4. Germline CDR1 and CDR2: MNHNS and SASEGT. CDR3 nucleotide sequence: TGTGCCAGCAGTGGGGACAGGGTAAGCACTGAAGCTTTCTTT. It yields the protein CASSGDRVSTEAFF.

In this sample, this clonotype turned up a few times. The J gene is TRBJ2-7, the V gene TRBV20-1; D may match TRBD1 or TRBD2 (5 bases each). Between the trimmed V and J ends, which lost 5 bases and 8 bases, there was a span of 16 bases. The CDR3 runs 12 residues. CDR1 is DFQATT and CDR2 is SNEGSKA in the germline V gene (reference sequence). CDR3 loop: CSAGEGTGQQYF. Written as DNA, the CDR3 is TGCAGTGCTGGCGAGGGGACGGGACAGCAGTACTTC.

This clonotype was observed at least ten times. V gene TRBV5-1 combines with J gene TRBJ2-3; TRBD2 might be the D (6 bases). CDR3 size: 16 residues. Germline V gene lookup returns CDR1 SGHRS and CDR2 YFSETQ. V lost 1 base and J 0 bases, leaving 12 bases between the germline ends. In DNA form, the CDR3 reads TGCGCCAGCAGCTTGTACGGGGGAGGCAGCACAGATACGCAGTATTTT. It is translated as CASSLYGGGSTDTQYF.

The sample holds a few counts of this clonotype. V is TRBV12-3 or TRBV12-4 and J is TRBJ1-5; tentative D call: TRBD1 (6 bases). CDR3 length: 13 amino acids. V lost 7 bases, J lost 7 bases, and 14 bases lay in between. CDR3 residues: CASNTQGEQPQHF. The CDR3 DNA follows: TGTGCCAGCAATACACAGGGAGAACAGCCCCAGCATTTT.

This clonotype was seen only a few times. This rearrangement joins TRBV10-2 to TRBJ2-7; D gene unclear. Trimming pared 4 bases from V and 6 bases from J, leaving 7 bases between. This CDR3 is built from 11 residues. In germline, CDR1 is WSHSY, CDR2 SAAADI. In DNA form, the CDR3 reads TGCGCCAGCAGTGCTGGGCCCGAGCAGTACTTC. It is translated as CASSAGPEQYF.

For this clonotype: A read error may account for a junction end that differs from germline. V gene TRBV28 combines with J gene TRBJ1-2; 9 nucleotides match TRBD1. The CDR3 loop spans 14 amino acids. The V gene's germline CDR1 is MDHEN and CDR2 SYDVKM. CDR3 nucleotide sequence: TGTGCCAGCAGTTTAGTACAGGGGGCCTATAGCTACACCTTC. Protein sequence: CASSLVQGAYSYTF.

The J gene is TRBJ2-3, the V gene TRBV5-1, with 8 nucleotides matching TRBD2. This CDR3 is built from 14 residues. Germline V gene lookup returns CDR1 SGHRS and CDR2 YFSETQ. The trim removed 4 bases at V and 5 bases at J, leaving 6 bases unmatched. CDR3 in DNA: TGCGCCAGCAGCACCGGGGGGGCGGAAGATACGCAGTATTTT. Protein sequence: CASSTGGAEDTQYF.

This clonotype has at least ten counts. This chain connects TRBV5-1 to TRBJ2-1; TRBD2 matches at 9 bases. Germline V lookup: CDR1 SGHRS, CDR2 YFSETQ. This CDR3 comprises 14 residues. Trimming at V came to 1 base and at J to 5 bases, leaving 1 base not matched to a gene. In DNA form, the CDR3 reads TGCGCCAGCAGCTTGAGACTAGCGGACAATGAGCAGTTCTTC. Amino acids: CASSLRLADNEQFF.

This chain joins TRBV27 and TRBJ2-1; D may be TRBD2 (6 bases). The CDR3 loop spans 15 amino acids. CDR1 is MNHEY, CDR2 SMNVEV, per germline (reference sequence). Trimming took off 3 bases at V and 5 bases at J, with 14 bases between the two ends. CDR3 bases: TGTGCCAGCAGTTTTATGGGCGGGAATCACAATGAGCAGTTCTTC. Translating gives CASSFMGGNHNEQFF.

The chain uses TRBV12-3 or TRBV12-4 and TRBJ2-5; no clear D gene. V lost 3 bases to trimming and J lost 4 bases, with 15 bases between them. The CDR3 runs 15 residues. The CDR3 spells CASSFNSMVVETQYF. Here the CDR3 DNA reads TGTGCCAGCAGTTTTAACTCAATGGTGGTAGAGACCCAGTACTTC.

The chain's CDR3 is CASSLSGQNYNEQFF. The CDR3 DNA is TGCGCCAGCAGCTTATCGGGACAGAACTACAATGAGCAGTTCTTC. This sequence joins TRBV5-1 and TRBJ2-1; 7 bases map to TRBD1. Germline lookup yields CDR1 SGHRS and CDR2 YFSETQ. Trimming at V came to 2 bases and at J to 3 bases, leaving 5 bases not matched to a gene. The CDR3 extends over 15 amino acids.

Ten or more counts support this clonotype. The V gene is TRBV9, the J gene TRBJ2-1; 7 positions agree with TRBD2. Germline-derived CDR1 and CDR2 are SGDLS and YYNGEE. The CDR3 has 17 amino acids. V lost 2 bases, J lost 6 bases, and 14 bases stayed unmatched. In DNA form, the CDR3 reads TGTGCCAGCAGCGTCATCGGGTTTGCGGGAGTTCTCAATGAGCAGTTCTTC. Translation: CASSVIGFAGVLNEQFF. The whole variable domain, filled in from reference TRBV9 and TRBJ2-1, reads DSGVTQTPKHLITATGQRVTLRCSPRSGDLSVYWYQQSLDQGLQFLIQYYNGEERAKGNILERFSAQQFPDLHSELNLSSLELGDSALYFCASSVIGFAGVLNEQFFGPGTRLTVL.

This chain connects TRBV10-1 to TRBJ2-3, with 9 bases lining up with TRBD1. Germline CDR1 reads WNHNN; CDR2 reads SYGVQD (reference sequence). V trimming: 0 bases; J trimming: 5 bases; junction bases outside the gene matches: 3. The CDR3 length is 15 residues. In nucleotides, the CDR3 is TGCGCCAGCAGTGAGTCGGACAGGGGAGGAGATACGCAGTATTTT. Its protein is CASSESDRGGDTQYF.

This clonotype was picked up a small number of times. This CDR3 is CASSGKRYTGELFF. The CDR3 DNA is TGTGCCAGCAGTGGAAAACGCTACACCGGGGAGCTGTTTTTT. The rearrangement uses TRBV2 and TRBJ2-2; D is uncertain. The CDR3 contains 14 residues. Per the germline V gene, CDR1 is SNHLY and CDR2 is FYNNEI. The germline V and J ends were trimmed by 4 bases and 3 bases, with 9 bases remaining between them.

The table lists this clonotype with a few counts. V usage is TRBV7-6 and J usage is TRBJ2-1; D gene ambiguous. V lost 1 base to trimming and J lost 6 bases, with 13 bases between them. The CDR3 is made up of 15 amino acids. CDR1 and CDR2 (germline): SGHVS, FNYEAQ. In DNA, the CDR3 is TGTGCCAGCAGCTTAGGGTCTAGGAGTCCCAATGAGCAGTTCTTC. It specifies CASSLGSRSPNEQFF.

The chain's CDR3 is CASSFTRTSSYNEQFF. The CDR3, as DNA: TGTGCCAGCAGCTTTACTAGGACAAGCTCCTACAATGAGCAGTTCTTC. The V call is TRBV5-6, the J call TRBJ2-1, with D tentatively TRBD1 or TRBD2 (5 bases each). Trimming removed 2 bases at V and 0 bases at J, with 12 bases between. Germline CDR1 reads SGHDT; CDR2 reads YYEEEE. CDR3 size: 16 residues.

The V and J genes are TRBV12-3 or TRBV12-4 and TRBJ2-5; D possibly matches TRBD1 or TRBD2 (5 bases each). V was trimmed by 6 bases and J by 4 bases, leaving 12 bases between them. The CDR3 runs 13 residues. As DNA, the CDR3 is TGTGCCAGCAGCCCCCGGGGCACAGAGACCCAGTACTTC. As protein: CASSPRGTETQYF.

This clonotype was counted between two and nine times. J is TRBJ2-7 and V is TRBV11-3, with TRBD2 matching over 9 bases. Trimming removed 0 bases from V and 2 bases from J; junction bases left unmatched: 5. Germline V gene data show CDR1 as SGHNT and CDR2 as YENEEA. CDR3 size: 16 residues. The CDR3 region has the DNA TGTGCCAGCAGCTTAGACCCGACTAGCGGCGCCTACGAGCAGTACTTC. Its protein product is CASSLDPTSGAYEQYF.

The table lists this clonotype with a few counts. The CDR3 loop is CASSAGSGTGGSEQYV. For the CDR3, the DNA is TGTGCCAGCAGTGCGGGTTCCGGGACAGGGGGTTCCGAGCAGTACGTC. The rearrangement joins TRBV25-1 to TRBJ2-7; TRBD1 matches 11 bases. V was pared by 4 bases and J by 6 bases, with 11 bases of the junction left unmatched. The germline V gene encodes CDR1 MGHDK and CDR2 SYGVNS. The CDR3 sequence is 16 residues long.

The chain is built from TRBV7-8 and TRBJ2-1; 11 bases fit TRBD2. CDR1 is SGHVS, CDR2 FQNEAQ, per germline. V gave up 4 bases and J gave up 4 bases; unmatched junction bases: 12. This CDR3 has 18 amino acids. The CDR3 nucleotides are TGTGCCAGCAGCTCCTGGGGTAGCGGGAGGGCCGGGTACAATGAGCAGTTCTTC. Amino acid sequence: CASSSWGSGRAGYNEQFF.

This clonotype has a handful of counts. V is TRBV10-3 and J is TRBJ2-2; no clear D gene. The CDR3 consists of 14 residues. V shed 5 bases and J shed 3 bases, with 10 bases lying between them. Germline V CDR1 and CDR2: ENHRY, SYGVKD. The CDR3: CAISLGPYTGELFF. For the CDR3, the DNA is TGTGCCATCAGTCTTGGACCCTACACCGGGGAGCTGTTTTTT.

This chain uses TRBV14 with TRBJ1-1; D not certain. CDR3 length: 13 residues. Trimming removed 6 bases at V and 1 base at J, with 9 bases between. Germline CDR1 SGHDN, CDR2 FVKESK. DNA for the CDR3: TGTGCCAGCAGTCCCAAACGGAACACTGAAGCTTTCTTT. Translated: CASSPKRNTEAFF.

This clonotype was seen a handful of times. The CDR3 spells CASSFDRANGEQYV. The CDR3 region has the DNA TGTGCCAGCAGTTTTGACAGGGCCAACGGCGAGCAGTACGTC. V and J are TRBV12-3 or TRBV12-4 and TRBJ2-7; 7 bases align to TRBD1. Trimming took 3 bases from V and 6 from J; bases not matched to a gene: 8. This CDR3 contains 14 residues.